This passage covers 13 T cell receptor beta chains from one sample sequenced in a study of STAT3 mutations in large granular lymphocyte leukemia. Study-wide findings and caveats: Every T-cell large granular lymphocyte leukemia patient had at least one immunodominant TCR beta clonotype.

Their target antigens are unknown. Method: immunoSEQ multiplex PCR; TCRdb's copy keeps in-frame clones and lacks some. The table lists 35,000 or so clones, roughly 88% of them singletons. The sequenced material came from PBMCs. The origin of the receptors is a human donor with T large granular lymphocyte leukemia. Some clones in this sample may be carry-over from other donors' samples.

The V gene is TRBV18, the J gene TRBJ2-5; weak D call: TRBD1 (5 bases). The V end was cut by 2 bases, the J end by 4 bases, with 8 bases between. Germline V gene sequence: CDR1 KGHSH, CDR2 LQKENI. The CDR3 runs to 13 residues. Here the CDR3 DNA reads TGTGCCAGCTCACCAGGGGCAGTAGAGACCCAGTACTTC. It codes for CASSPGAVETQYF. Drawing the rest from reference TRBV18 and TRBJ2-5, the complete variable domain is NAGVMQNPRHLVRRRGQEARLRCSPMKGHSHVYWYRQLPEEGLKFMVYLQKENIIDESGMPKERFSAEFPKEGPSILRIQQVVRGDSAAYFCASSPGAVETQYFGPGTRLLVL.

The chain joins TRBV6-5 to TRBJ1-1; D call uncertain. The CDR3 has 15 amino acids. V lost 2 bases and J 10 bases, leaving 20 bases between the germline ends. CDR1 is MNHEY and CDR2 is SVGAGI in the germline V gene. DNA of the CDR3: TGTGCCAGCAGTTACAGGTCGGATTACCGTTACGGAGCTTTCTTT. Translating gives CASSYRSDYRYGAFF.

This chain connects TRBV5-4 to TRBJ2-5; 9 bases fit TRBD2. Losses at the gene ends were 4 bases for V and 0 bases for J; bases not matched to a gene: 10. This CDR3 spans 17 amino acids. The germline CDR1 and CDR2 sequences are SGHNT and YYREEE (reference sequence). CDR3: CASSRSPSSGDQETQYF. CDR3 in DNA: TGTGCCAGCAGCCGGAGTCCGTCTAGCGGGGACCAAGAGACCCAGTACTTC.

This clone appeared once. The chain links TRBV4-2 to TRBJ2-3; 10 positions match TRBD2. V lost 4 bases, J lost 0 bases, and 4 bases stayed unmatched. CDR1 and CDR2 (germline): LGHNA, YNFKEQ. This CDR3 has 16 residues. DNA of the CDR3: TGTGCCAGCAGCCCCAGACTAGCGGGCAGCACAGATACGCAGTATTTT. It specifies CASSPRLAGSTDTQYF.

The chain couples TRBV4-1 to TRBJ1-4; no clear D. The germline V gene has CDR1 MGHRA and CDR2 YSYEKL. Trimming stripped 4 bases from V and 8 bases from J, with 8 bases between. The CDR3 loop spans 12 amino acids. CDR3 loop: CASSPLGEKLFF. CDR3 DNA sequence: TGCGCCAGCAGCCCTCTAGGGGAAAAACTGTTTTTT.

The gene calls are TRBV30 and TRBJ2-1; D possibly corresponds to TRBD1 (6 bases). The V gene lost 3 bases and the J gene lost 1 base, with 10 bases spanning the gap. This CDR3 contains 14 residues. The V gene's germline CDR1 is GTSNPN and CDR2 SVGIG (reference sequence). CDR3 region: CAWRGDNSYNEQFF. CDR3 DNA sequence: TGTGCCTGGAGGGGGGACAATTCCTACAATGAGCAGTTCTTC.

The chain couples TRBV7-9 to TRBJ1-2; possible D gene TRBD1, 5 bases. CDR1 is SEHNR, CDR2 FQNEAQ, per germline (reference sequence). The CDR3 is 17 residues long. The germline V and J ends were trimmed by 0 bases and 6 bases, with 20 bases remaining between them. For the CDR3, the DNA is TGTGCCAGCAGCTTAGCCTCCCCAGGGACCCCGCGTAATGGCTACACCTTC. This codes for CASSLASPGTPRNGYTF.

The chain combines TRBV10-2 with TRBJ1-2, with 7 bases identical to TRBD1. The junction had 7 bases not matched to a gene; V was cut back by 7 bases and J by 5 bases. This CDR3 has 13 amino acids. In germline, CDR1 is WSHSY, CDR2 SAAADI. The CDR3: CASIGDSQYGYTF. In DNA, the CDR3 is TGCGCCAGCATCGGGGACAGCCAATATGGCTACACCTTC.

CDR3 region: CASSLGRLYGYTF. The CDR3 coding sequence is TGTGCCAGCAGTTTGGGACGGCTCTATGGCTACACCTTC. This chain joins TRBV27 and TRBJ1-2; TRBD1 is a possible D gene (5 bases). Per germline, CDR1 MNHEY and CDR2 SMNVEV (reference sequence). V dropped 3 bases and J dropped 4 bases, with 9 bases sitting between them. The CDR3 loop spans 13 amino acids.

V is TRBV5-1 and J is TRBJ1-3, with D unclear. V lost 0 bases to trimming and J lost 0 bases, with 7 bases between them. The CDR3 totals 15 residues. The germline gives CDR1 SGHRS, CDR2 YFSETQ. CDR3 in amino acids: CASSLAGNSGNTIYF. DNA of the CDR3: TGCGCCAGCAGCTTGGCCGGGAACTCTGGAAACACCATATATTTT.

In its sample, this clone was seen once. V gene TRBV19 combines with J gene TRBJ2-7; tentatively, D is TRBD1 (5 bases). The CDR3 covers 15 residues. The V and J ends lost 1 base and 0 bases respectively, with 10 bases between them. In germline, CDR1 is LNHDA, CDR2 SQIVND (reference sequence). The CDR3 DNA sequence: TGTGCCAGTAGTATAGGACAGTCGAGCTCCTACGAGCAGTACTTC. The encoded protein is CASSIGQSSSYEQYF.

The CDR3 spells CASSRGILAGKRYEQYF. CDR3 in DNA: TGCGCCAGCAGCCGAGGGATACTGGCGGGGAAACGCTACGAGCAGTACTTC. This sequence joins TRBV4-3 and TRBJ2-7; perhaps TRBD2 as D (6 bases). CDR3 length equals 17 residues. Germline values: CDR1 LGHNA, CDR2 YSLEER. Trimming left V 4 bases short and J 3 bases short, with 22 bases between.

V is TRBV9 and J is TRBJ1-2; D remains ambiguous. Trimming cost V 0 bases and J 1 base, with 10 bases left between them. Germline V gene data show CDR1 as SGDLS and CDR2 as YYNGEE. The CDR3 extends over 15 amino acids. The CDR3 spells CASSVAPRGNYGYTF. For the CDR3, the DNA is TGTGCCAGCAGCGTAGCTCCCCGAGGTAACTATGGCTACACCTTC. Full variable domain (rest looked up from reference TRBV9 and TRBJ1-2): DSGVTQTPKHLITATGQRVTLRCSPRSGDLSVYWYQQSLDQGLQFLIQYYNGEERAKGNILERFSAQQFPDLHSELNLSSLELGDSALYFCASSVAPRGNYGYTFGSGTRLTVV.